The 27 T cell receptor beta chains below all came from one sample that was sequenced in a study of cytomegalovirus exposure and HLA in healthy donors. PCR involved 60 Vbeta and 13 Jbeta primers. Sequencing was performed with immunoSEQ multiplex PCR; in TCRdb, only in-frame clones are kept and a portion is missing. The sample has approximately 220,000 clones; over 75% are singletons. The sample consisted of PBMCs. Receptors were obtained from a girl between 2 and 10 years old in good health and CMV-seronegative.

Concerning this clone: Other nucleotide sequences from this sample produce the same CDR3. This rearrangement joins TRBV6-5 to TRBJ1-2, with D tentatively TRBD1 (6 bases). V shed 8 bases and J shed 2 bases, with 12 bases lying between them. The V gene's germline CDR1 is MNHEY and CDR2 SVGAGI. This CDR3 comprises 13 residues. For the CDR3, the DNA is TGTGCCAGCTCGTTACAGGGAAACTATGGCTACACCTTC. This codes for CASSLQGNYGYTF.

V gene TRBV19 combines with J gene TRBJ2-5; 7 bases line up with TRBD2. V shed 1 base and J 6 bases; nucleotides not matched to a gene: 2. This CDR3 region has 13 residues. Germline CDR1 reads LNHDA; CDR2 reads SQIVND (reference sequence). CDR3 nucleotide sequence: TGTGCCAGTAGTATAGGGGGAGGGAAGACCCAGTACTTC. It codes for CASSIGGGKTQYF.

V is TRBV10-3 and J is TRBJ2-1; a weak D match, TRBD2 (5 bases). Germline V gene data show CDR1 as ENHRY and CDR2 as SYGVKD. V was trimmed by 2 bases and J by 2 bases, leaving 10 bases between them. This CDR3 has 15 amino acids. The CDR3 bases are TGTGCCATCAGTGAGCTAAAGCGGACCTACAATGAGCAGTTCTTC. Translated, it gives CAISELKRTYNEQFF.

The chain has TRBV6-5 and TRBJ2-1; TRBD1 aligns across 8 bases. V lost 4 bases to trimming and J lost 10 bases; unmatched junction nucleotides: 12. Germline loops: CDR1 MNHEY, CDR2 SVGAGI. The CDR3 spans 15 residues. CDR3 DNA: TGTGCCAGCAGTTCCTCCTCCGGACAGGGCTGGGAGCAGTTCTTC. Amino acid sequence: CASSSSSGQGWEQFF.

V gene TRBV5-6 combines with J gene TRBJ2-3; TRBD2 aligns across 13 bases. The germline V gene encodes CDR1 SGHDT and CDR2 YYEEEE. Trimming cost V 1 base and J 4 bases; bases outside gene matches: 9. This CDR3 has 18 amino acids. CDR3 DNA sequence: TGTGCCAGCAGCTTGTTGGTACTAGCGGGAGGGTACGCAGATACGCAGTATTTT. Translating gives CASSLLVLAGGYADTQYF.

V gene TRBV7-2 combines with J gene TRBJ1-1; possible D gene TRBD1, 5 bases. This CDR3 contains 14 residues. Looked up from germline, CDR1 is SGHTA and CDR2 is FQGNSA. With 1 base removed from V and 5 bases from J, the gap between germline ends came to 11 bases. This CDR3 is CASSLVHRGTEAFF. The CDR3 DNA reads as TGTGCCAGCAGCTTAGTTCACCGGGGGACTGAAGCTTTCTTT. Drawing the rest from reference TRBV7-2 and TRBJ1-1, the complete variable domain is GAGVSQSPSNKVTEKGKDVELRCDPISGHTALYWYRQSLGQGLEFLIYFQGNSAPDKSGLPSDRFSAERTGGSVSTLTIQRTQQEDSAVYLCASSLVHRGTEAFFGQGTRLTVV.

CDR3 sequence: CASRAGPVVRYGYTF. The CDR3 DNA sequence: TGCGCCAGCCGGGCGGGCCCGGTCGTTCGCTATGGCTACACCTTC. V usage is TRBV5-1 and J usage is TRBJ1-2, with unresolved D. The CDR3 totals 15 residues. Deletions cut 7 bases from V and 4 bases from J, with 20 bases between. In germline, CDR1 is SGHRS, CDR2 YFSETQ.

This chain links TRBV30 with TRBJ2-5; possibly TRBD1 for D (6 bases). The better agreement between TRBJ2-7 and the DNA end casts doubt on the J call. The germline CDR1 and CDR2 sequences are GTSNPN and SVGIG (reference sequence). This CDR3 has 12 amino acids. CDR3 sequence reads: CAWSVGRGEQYF. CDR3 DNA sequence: TGTGCCTGGAGTGTTGGCAGGGGCGAGCAGTACTTC.

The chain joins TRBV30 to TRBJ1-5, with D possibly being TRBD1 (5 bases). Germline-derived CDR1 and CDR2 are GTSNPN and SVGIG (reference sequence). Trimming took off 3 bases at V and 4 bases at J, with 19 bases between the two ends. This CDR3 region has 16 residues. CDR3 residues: CAWSLSGLWDNQPQHF. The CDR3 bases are TGTGCCTGGAGCCTTTCGGGACTGTGGGATAATCAGCCCCAGCATTTT.

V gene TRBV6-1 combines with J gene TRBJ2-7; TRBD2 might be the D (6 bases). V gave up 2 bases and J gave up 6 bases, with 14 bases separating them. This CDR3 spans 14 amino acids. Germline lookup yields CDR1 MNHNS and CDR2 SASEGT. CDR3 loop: CASSESSVPSEQYF. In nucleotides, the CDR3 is TGTGCCAGCAGTGAATCTAGCGTTCCGAGCGAGCAGTACTTC.

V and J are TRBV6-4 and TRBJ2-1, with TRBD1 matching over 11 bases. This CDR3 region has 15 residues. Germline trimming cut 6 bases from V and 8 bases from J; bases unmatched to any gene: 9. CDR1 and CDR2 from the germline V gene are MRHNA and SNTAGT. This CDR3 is CASRGRDRGIDEQFF. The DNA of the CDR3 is TGTGCCAGCAGGGGCCGGGACAGGGGGATCGATGAGCAGTTCTTC.

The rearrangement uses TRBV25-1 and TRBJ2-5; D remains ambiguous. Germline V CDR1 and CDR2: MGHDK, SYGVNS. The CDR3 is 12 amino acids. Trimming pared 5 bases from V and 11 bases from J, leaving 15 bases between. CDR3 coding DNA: TGTGCCAGCAGTAAATCTCTGTTAGAGCAGTACTTC. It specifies CASSKSLLEQYF. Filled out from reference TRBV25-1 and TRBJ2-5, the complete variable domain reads EADIYQTPRYLVIGTGKKITLECSQTMGHDKMYWYQQDPGMELHLIHYSYGVNSTEKGDLSSESTVSRIRTEHFPLTLESARPSHTSQYLCASSKSLLEQYFGPGTRLLVL.

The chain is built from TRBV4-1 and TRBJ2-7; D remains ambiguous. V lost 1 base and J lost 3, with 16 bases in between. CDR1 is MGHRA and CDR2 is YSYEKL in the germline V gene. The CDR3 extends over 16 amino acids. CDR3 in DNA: TGCGCCAGCAGCCAAGTTTCCGTCGACTTTCTCTACGAGCAGTACTTC. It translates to CASSQVSVDFLYEQYF.

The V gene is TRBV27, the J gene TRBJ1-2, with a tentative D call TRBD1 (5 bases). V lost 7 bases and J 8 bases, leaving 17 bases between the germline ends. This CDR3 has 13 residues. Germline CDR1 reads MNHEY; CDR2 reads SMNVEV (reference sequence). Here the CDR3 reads CASTSWGGEGYTF. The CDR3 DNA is TGTGCCAGCACCTCGTGGGGGGGAGAGGGCTACACCTTC.

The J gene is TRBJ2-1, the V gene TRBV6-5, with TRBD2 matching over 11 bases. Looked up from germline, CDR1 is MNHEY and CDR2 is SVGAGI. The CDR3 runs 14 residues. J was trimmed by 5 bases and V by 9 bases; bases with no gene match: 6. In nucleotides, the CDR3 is TGTGCCAGTGGATCTAGCGGGGGGAACAATGAGCAGTTCTTC. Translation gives CASGSSGGNNEQFF.

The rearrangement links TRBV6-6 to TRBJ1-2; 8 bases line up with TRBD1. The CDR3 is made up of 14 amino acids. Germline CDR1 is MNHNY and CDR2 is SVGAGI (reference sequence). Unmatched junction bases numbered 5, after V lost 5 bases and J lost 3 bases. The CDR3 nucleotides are TGTGCCAGCAGTAATCCGGGACAGGACTATGGCTACACCTTC. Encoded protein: CASSNPGQDYGYTF.

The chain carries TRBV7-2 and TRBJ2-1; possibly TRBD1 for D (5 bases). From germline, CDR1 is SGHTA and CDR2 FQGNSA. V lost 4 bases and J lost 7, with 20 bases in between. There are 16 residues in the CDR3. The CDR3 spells CASSWGGGGFGNEQFF. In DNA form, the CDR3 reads TGTGCCAGCAGCTGGGGCGGTGGTGGGTTCGGTAATGAGCAGTTCTTC. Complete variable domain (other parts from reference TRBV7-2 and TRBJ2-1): GAGVSQSPSNKVTEKGKDVELRCDPISGHTALYWYRQSLGQGLEFLIYFQGNSAPDKSGLPSDRFSAERTGGSVSTLTIQRTQQEDSAVYLCASSWGGGGFGNEQFFGPGTRLTVL.

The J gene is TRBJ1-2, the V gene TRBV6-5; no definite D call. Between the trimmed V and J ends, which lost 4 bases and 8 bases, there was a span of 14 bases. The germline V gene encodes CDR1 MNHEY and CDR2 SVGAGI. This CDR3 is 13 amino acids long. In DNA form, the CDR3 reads TGTGCCAGCAGTTTGGCAGGCCCGTGGGGCTACACCTTC. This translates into CASSLAGPWGYTF.

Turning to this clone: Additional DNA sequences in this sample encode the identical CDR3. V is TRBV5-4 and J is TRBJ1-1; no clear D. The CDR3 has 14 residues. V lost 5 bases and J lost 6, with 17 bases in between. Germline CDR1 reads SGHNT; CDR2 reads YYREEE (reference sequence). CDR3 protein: CASRSREGHPEAFF. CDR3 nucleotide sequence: TGTGCCAGCAGATCTAGGGAGGGTCACCCTGAAGCTTTCTTT.

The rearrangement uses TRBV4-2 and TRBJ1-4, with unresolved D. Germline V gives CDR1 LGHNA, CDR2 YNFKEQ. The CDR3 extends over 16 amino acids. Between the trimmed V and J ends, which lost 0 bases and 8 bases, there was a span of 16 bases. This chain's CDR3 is CASSQEGGRREEKLFF. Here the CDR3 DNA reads TGTGCCAGCAGCCAAGAAGGTGGACGGAGGGAGGAAAAACTGTTTTTT.

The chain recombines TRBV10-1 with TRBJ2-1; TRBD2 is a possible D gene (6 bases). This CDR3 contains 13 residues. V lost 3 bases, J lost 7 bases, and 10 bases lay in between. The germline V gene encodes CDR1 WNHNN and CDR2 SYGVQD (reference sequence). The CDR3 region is CASSDPGVNEQFF. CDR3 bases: TGCGCCAGCAGTGATCCGGGAGTGAATGAGCAGTTCTTC.

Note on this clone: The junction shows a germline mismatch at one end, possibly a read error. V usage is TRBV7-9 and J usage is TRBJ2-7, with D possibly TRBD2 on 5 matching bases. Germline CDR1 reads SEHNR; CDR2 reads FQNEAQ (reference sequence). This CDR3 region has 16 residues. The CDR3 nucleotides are TGTTCCAGCAGCTTCAACCGGGAACAATTTTCCTACGAGCAGTACTTC. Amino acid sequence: CSSSFNREQFSYEQYF.

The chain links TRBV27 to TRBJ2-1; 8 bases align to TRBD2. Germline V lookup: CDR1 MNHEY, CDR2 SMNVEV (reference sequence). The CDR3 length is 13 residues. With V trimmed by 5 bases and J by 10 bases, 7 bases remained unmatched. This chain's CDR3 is CASSVLAGREQFF. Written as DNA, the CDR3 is TGTGCCAGCAGTGTTTTAGCGGGAAGAGAGCAGTTCTTC.

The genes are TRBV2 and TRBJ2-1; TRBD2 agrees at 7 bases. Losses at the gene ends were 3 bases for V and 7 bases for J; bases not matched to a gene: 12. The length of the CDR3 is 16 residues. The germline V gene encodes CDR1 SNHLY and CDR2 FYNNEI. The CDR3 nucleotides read TGTGCCAGCAGTGATTTGGCGCGGGAGCGGAGAAATGAGCAGTTCTTC. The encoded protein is CASSDLARERRNEQFF.

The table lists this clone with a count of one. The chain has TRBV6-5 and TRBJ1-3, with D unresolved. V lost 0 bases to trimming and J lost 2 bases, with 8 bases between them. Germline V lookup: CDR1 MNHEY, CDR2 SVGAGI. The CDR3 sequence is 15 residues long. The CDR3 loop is CASSYSLPAGNTIYF. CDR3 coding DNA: TGTGCCAGCAGTTACTCCCTCCCTGCTGGAAACACCATATATTTT.

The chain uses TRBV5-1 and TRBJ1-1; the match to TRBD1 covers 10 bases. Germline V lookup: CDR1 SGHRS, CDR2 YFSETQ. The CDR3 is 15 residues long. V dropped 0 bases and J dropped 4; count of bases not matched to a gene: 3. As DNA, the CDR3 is TGCGCCAGCAGCTTGGAGACAGGGGGCATCACTGAAGCTTTCTTT. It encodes CASSLETGGITEAFF.

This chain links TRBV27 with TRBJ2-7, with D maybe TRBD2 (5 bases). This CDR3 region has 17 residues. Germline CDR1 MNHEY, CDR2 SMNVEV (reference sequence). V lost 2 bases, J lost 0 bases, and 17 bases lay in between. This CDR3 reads CASSLIGLRGASYEQYF. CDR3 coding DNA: TGTGCCAGCAGTTTAATTGGGCTACGGGGAGCCTCCTACGAGCAGTACTTC.